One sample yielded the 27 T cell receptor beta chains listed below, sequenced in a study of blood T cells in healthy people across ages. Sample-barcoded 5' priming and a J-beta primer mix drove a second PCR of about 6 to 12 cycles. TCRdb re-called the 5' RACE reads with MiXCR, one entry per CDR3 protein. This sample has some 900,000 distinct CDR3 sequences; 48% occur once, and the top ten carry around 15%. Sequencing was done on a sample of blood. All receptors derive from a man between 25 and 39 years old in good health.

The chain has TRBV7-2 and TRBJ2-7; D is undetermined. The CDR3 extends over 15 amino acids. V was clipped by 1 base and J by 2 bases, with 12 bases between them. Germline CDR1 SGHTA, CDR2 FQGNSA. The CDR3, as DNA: TGTGCCAGCAGCTTAGGGTCCGACCCTCCCTACGAGCAGTACTTC. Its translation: CASSLGSDPPYEQYF.

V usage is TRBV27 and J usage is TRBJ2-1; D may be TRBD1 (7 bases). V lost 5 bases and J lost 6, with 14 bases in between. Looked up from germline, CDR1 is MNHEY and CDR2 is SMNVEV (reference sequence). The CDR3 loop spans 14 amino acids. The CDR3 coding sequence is TGTGCCAGCAGTATAGACAGGGACTCCAATGAGCAGTTCTTC. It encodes CASSIDRDSNEQFF.

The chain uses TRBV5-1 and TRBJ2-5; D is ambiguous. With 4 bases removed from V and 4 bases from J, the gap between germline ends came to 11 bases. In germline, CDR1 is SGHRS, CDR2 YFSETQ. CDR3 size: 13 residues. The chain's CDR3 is CASSATETETQYF. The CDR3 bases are TGCGCCAGCAGCGCCACAGAGACAGAGACCCAGTACTTC.

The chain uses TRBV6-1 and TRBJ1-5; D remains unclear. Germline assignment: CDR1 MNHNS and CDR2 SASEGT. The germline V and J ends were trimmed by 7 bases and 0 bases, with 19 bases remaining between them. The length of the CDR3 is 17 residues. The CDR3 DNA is TGTGCCAGCATCGTTAGGTCACAGCTCTATAGCAATCAGCCCCAGCATTTT. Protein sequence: CASIVRSQLYSNQPQHF.

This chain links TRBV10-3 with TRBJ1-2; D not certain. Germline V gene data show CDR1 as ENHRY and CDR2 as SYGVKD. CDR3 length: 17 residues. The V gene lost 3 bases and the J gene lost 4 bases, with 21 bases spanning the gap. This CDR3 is CAISDPTKGTYPYGYTF. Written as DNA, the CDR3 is TGTGCCATCAGTGACCCTACCAAGGGCACCTATCCCTATGGCTACACCTTC.

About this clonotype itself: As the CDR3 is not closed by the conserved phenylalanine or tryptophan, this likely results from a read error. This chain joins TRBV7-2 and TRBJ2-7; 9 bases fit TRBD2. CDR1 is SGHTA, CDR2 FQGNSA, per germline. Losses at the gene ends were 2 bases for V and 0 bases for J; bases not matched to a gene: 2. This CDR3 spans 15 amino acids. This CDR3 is CASSLLAGSSYEQYL. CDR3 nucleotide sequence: TGTGCCAGCAGCTTACTAGCGGGGAGCTCCTACGAGCAGTACTTG.

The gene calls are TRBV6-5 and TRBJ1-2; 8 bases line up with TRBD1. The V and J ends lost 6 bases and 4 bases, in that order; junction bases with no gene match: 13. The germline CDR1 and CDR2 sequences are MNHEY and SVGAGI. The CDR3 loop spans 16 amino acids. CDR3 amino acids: CASSRAPQGDSYGYTF. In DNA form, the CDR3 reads TGTGCCAGCAGCCGCGCCCCACAGGGGGATTCCTATGGCTACACCTTC.

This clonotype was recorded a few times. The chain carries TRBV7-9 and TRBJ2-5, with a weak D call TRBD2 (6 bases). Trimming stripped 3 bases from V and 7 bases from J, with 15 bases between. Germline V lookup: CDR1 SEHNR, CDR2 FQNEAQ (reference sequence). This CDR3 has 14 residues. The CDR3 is CASSFTGARGTQYF. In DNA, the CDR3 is TGTGCCAGCAGCTTTACTGGGGCGCGGGGGACCCAGTACTTC. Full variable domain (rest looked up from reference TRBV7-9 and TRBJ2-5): DTGVSQNPRHKITKRGQNVTFRCDPISEHNRLYWYRQTLGQGPEFLTYFQNEAQLEKSRLLSDRFSAERPKGSFSTLEIQRTEQGDSAMYLCASSFTGARGTQYFGPGTRLLVL.

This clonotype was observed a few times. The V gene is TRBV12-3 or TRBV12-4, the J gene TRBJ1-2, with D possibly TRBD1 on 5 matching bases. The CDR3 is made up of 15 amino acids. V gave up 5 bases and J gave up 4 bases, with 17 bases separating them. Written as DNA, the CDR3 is TGTGCCAGCAGTCCACAGGCGGAGTGGGGCTATGGCTACACCTTC. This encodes CASSPQAEWGYGYTF.

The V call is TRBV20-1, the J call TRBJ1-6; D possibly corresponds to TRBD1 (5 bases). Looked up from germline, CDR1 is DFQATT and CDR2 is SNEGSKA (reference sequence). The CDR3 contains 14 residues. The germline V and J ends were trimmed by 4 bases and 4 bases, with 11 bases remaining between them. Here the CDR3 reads CSATAGRYNSPLHF. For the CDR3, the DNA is TGCAGTGCTACTGCGGGGCGATATAATTCACCCCTCCACTTT.

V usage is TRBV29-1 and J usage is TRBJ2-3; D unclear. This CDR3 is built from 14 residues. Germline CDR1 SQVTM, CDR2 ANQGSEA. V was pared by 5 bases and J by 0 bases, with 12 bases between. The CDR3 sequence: CSVQQSLSTDTQYF. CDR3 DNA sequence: TGCAGCGTTCAACAGAGTTTAAGCACAGATACGCAGTATTTT.

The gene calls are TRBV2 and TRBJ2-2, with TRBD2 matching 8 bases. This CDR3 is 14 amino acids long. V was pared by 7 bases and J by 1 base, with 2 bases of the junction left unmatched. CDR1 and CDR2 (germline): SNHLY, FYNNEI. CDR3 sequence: CASKRGRNTGELFF. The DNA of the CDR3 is TGTGCCAGCAAGCGGGGGAGGAACACCGGGGAGCTGTTTTTT.

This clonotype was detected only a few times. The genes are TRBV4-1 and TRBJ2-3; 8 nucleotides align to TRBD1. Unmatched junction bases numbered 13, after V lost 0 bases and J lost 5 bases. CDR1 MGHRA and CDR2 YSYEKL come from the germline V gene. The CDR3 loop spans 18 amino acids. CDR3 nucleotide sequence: TGCGCCAGCAGCCAAGATATGGTCCGACAGGGGAGGATAGATACGCAGTATTTT. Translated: CASSQDMVRQGRIDTQYF.

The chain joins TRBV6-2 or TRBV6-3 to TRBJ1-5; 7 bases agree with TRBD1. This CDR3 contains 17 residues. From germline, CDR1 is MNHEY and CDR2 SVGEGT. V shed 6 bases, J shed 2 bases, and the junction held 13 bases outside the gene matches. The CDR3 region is CASSPPRDRDRNQPQHF. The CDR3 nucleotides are TGTGCCAGCAGCCCCCCCCGGGACAGAGACCGCAATCAGCCCCAGCATTTT.

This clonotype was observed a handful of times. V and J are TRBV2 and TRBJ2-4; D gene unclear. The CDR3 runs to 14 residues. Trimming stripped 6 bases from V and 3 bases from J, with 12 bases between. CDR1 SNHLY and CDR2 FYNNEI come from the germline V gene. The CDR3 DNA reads TGTGCCAGCAGGACGGAGTCAGGCAAAAACATTCAGTACTTC. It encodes CASRTESGKNIQYF.

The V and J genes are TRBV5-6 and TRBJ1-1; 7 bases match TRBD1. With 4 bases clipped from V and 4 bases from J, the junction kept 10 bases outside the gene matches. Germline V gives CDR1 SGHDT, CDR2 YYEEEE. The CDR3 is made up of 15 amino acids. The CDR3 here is CASSRGTERVTEAFF. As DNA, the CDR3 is TGTGCCAGCAGCCGAGGGACAGAGCGGGTCACTGAAGCTTTCTTT.

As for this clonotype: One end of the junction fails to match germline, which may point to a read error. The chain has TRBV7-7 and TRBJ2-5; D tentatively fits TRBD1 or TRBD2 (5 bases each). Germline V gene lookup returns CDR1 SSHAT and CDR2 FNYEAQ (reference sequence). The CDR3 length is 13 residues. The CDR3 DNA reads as TGTGCTAGCAGCCTCGGGGCGTGGGAGACCCAGTACTTC. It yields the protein CASSLGAWETQYF.

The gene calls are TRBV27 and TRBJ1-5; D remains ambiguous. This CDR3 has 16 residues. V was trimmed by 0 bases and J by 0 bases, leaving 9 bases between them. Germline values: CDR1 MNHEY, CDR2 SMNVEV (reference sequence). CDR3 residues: CASSLSGTPSNQPQHF. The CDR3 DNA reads TGTGCCAGCAGTTTATCTGGCACTCCTAGCAATCAGCCCCAGCATTTT.

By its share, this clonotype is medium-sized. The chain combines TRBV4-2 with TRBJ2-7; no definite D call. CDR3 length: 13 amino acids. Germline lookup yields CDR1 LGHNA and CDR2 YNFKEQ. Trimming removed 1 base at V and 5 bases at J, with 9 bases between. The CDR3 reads CASSQGRSNEQYF. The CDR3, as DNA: TGTGCCAGCAGCCAAGGTAGATCTAACGAGCAGTACTTC.

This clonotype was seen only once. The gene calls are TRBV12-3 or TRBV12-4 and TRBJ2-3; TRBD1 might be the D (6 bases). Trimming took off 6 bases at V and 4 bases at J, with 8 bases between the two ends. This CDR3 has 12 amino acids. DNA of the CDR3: TGTGCCAGCAGAACAGGGTCAGATACGCAGTATTTT. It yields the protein CASRTGSDTQYF.

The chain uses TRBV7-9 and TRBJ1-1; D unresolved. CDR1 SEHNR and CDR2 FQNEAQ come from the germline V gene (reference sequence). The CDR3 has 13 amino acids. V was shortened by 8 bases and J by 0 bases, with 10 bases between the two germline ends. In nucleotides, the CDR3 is TGTGCCAGCTTAGGGAGGGTGAACACTGAAGCTTTCTTT. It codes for CASLGRVNTEAFF.

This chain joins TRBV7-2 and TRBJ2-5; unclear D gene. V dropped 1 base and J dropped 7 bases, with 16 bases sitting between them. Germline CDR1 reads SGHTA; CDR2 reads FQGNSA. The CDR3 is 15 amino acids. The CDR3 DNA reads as TGTGCCAGCAGCTTAGATGGGTCTAGGACGGGGACCCAGTACTTC. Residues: CASSLDGSRTGTQYF.

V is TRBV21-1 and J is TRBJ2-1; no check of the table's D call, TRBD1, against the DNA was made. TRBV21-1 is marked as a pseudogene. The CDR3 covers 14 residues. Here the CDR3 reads CASSTQDRGIEQFF. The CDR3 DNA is TGTGCCAGCAGCACACAAGACAGGGGGATAGAGCAGTTCTTC.

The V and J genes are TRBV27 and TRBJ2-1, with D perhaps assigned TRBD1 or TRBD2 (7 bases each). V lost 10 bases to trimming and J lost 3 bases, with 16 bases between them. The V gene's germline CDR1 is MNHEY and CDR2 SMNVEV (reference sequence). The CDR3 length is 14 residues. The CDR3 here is CATRGDSNYNEQFF. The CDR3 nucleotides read TGTGCCACCCGGGGGGACAGCAACTACAATGAGCAGTTCTTC.

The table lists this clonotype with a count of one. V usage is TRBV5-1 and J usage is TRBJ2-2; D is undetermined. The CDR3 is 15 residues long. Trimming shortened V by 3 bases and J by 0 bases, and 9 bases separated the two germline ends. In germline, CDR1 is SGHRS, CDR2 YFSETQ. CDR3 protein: CASSCPSSNTGELFF. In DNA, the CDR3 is TGCGCCAGCAGCTGCCCCTCGTCGAACACCGGGGAGCTGTTTTTT.

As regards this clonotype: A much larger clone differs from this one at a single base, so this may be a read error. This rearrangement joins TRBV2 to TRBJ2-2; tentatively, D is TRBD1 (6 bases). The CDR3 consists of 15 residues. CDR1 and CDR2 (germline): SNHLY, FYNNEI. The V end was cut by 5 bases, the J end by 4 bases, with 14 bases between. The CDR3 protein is CASSWAQGSTGELFF. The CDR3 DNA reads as TGTGCCAGCAGTTGGGCACAGGGTTCCACCGGGGAGCTGTTTTTT.

The CDR3 DNA is TGTGCCACCATGGGACTAGCGGCTAGCTCCTACAATGAGCAGTACTTC. It translates to CATMGLAASSYNEQYF. V usage is TRBV24-1 and J usage is TRBJ2-1; the match to TRBD2 covers 11 bases. Judging by the DNA end, TRBJ2-7 fits better; the J call may be wrong. Germline V gene data show CDR1 as KGHDR and CDR2 as SFDVKD. The CDR3 covers 16 residues.